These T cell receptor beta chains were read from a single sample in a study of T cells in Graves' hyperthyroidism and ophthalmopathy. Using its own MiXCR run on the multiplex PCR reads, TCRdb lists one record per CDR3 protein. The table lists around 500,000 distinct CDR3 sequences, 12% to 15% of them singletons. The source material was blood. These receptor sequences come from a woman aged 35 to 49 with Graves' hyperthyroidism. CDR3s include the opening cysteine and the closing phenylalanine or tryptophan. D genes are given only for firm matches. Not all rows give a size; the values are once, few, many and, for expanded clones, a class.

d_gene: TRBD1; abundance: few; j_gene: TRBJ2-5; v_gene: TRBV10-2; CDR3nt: TGCGCCAGCAGCGAGACAGGGGGCATAGAGACCCAGTACTTC; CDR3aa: CASSETGGIETQYF
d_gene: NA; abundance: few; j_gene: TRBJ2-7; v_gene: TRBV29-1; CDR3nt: TGCAGCGTTGTACAGGGACTCTACGAGCAGTACTTC; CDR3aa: CSVVQGLYEQYF
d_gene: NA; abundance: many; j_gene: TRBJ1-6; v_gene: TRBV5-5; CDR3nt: TGTGCCAGCAGCTTGGAGGGGGGAATGCGCGATTCACCCCTCCACTTT; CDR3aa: CASSLEGGMRDSPLHF
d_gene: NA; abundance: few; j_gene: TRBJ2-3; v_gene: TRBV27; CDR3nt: TGTGCCAGCAGTTTAGAGGCCCACACAGATACGCAGTATTTT; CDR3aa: CASSLEAHTDTQYF
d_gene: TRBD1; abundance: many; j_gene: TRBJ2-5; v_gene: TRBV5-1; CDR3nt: TGCGCCAGCAGCTTGGCGGGACAGGGGGAGACCCAGTACTTC; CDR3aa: CASSLAGQGETQYF
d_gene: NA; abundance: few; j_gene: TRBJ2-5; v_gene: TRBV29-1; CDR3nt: TGCAGCGCCCAAAATGGACTAAAGGTCGAGACCCAGTACTTC; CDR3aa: CSAQNGLKVETQYF
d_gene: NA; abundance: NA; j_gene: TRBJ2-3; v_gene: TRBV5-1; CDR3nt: TGCGCCAGCAGCTTGGAGGGAGTATGGGGGTACTCAGCCACAGATACGCAGTATTTT; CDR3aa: CASSLEGVWGYSATDTQYF
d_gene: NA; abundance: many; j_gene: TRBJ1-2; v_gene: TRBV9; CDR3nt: TGTGCCAGCAGCGTAGAGCCTCCCCGGGACTATGGCTACACCTTC; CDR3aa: CASSVEPPRDYGYTF
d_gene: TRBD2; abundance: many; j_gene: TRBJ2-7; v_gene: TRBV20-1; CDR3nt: TGCAGTGCCCAAGAGACTAGCGGGAAGGGCGAGCAGTACTTC; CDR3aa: CSAQETSGKGEQYF
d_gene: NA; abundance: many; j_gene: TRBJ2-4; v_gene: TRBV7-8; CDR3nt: TGTGCCAGCAGCCTCAATGAAAACATTCAGTACTTC; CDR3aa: CASSLNENIQYF
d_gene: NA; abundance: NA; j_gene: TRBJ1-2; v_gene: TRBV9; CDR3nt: TGTGCCAGCAGCGTAAATCTGGGAAATTTTGATGGCTACACCTTC; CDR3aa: CASSVNLGNFDGYTF
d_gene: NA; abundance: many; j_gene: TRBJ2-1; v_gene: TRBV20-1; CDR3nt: TGCAGTGCTAGACAGTACAGCTCCTACAATGAGCAGTTCTTC; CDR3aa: CSARQYSSYNEQFF
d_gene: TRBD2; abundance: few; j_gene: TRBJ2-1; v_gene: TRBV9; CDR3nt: TGTGCCAGCAGCGCCTCGATCCTGACTAGCGGGAGTACGAATGAGCAGTTCTTC; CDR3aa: CASSASILTSGSTNEQFF
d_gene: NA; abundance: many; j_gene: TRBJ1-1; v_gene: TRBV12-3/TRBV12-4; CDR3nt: TGTGCCAGCAGTTCAGGGTCGGGGACTGAAGCTTTCTTT; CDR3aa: CASSSGSGTEAFF
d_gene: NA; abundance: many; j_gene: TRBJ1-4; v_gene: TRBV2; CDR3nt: TGTGCCAGCAGTGTATCGACAGCTACTAATGAAAAACTGTTTTTT; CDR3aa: CASSVSTATNEKLFF
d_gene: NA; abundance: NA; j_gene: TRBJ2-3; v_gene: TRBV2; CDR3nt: TGTGCCAGCAGTGAAGGGGCTGCCAAAGCAGATACGCGGTATTTT; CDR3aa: CASSEGAAKADTRYF